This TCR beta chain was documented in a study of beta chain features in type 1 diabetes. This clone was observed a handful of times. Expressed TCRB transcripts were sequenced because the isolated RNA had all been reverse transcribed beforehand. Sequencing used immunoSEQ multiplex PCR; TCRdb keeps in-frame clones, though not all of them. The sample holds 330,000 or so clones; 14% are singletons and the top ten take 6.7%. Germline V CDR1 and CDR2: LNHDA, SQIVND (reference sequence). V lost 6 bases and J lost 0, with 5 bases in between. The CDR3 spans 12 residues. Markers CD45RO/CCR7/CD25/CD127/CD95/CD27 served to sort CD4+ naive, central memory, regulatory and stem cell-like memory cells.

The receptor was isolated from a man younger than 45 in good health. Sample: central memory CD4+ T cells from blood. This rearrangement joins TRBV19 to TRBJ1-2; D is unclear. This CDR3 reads CASSEPNYGYTF. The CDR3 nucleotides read TGTGCCAGTAGCGAACCTAACTATGGCTACACCTTC.